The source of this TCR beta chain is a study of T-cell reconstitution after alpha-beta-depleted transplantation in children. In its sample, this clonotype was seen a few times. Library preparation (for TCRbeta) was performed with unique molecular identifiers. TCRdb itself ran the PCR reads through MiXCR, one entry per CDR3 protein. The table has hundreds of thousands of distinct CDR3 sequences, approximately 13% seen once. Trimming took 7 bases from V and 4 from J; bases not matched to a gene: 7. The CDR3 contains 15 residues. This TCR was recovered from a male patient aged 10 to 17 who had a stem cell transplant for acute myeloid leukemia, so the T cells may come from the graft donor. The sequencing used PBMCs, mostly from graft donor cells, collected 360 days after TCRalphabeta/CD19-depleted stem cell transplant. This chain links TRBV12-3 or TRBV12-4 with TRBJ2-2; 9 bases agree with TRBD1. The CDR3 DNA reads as TGTGCCAGCACCACTCGACAGGGGGGCACCGGGGAGCTGTTTTTT. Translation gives CASTTRQGGTGELFF.